This TCR beta chain came from a study of blood T cell repertoires in COVID-19. Study context: Donors in the United States, Italy and Spain gave samples during acute or convalescent COVID-19. T cells, B-cell-depleted T cells, or PBMCs provided the cDNA or gDNA that served as material.

Measured with immunoSEQ multiplex PCR; TCRdb has only the in-frame clones, and not every one. This table holds some 370,000 clones, roughly 90% found once. The ends were cut back, 2 bases at V and 6 bases at J, with 10 bases in the middle. This CDR3 region has 12 residues. CDR1 is GTSNPN and CDR2 is SVGIG in the germline V gene (reference sequence). The chain recombines TRBV30 with TRBJ1-2; D not certain. The specimen sequenced was peripheral blood. The receptor was derived from a man aged 40-49 years with acute or convalescent COVID-19. The CDR3 protein is CAWSSGGHGYTF. In DNA form, the CDR3 reads TGTGCCTGGAGTAGTGGAGGCCATGGCTACACCTTC.